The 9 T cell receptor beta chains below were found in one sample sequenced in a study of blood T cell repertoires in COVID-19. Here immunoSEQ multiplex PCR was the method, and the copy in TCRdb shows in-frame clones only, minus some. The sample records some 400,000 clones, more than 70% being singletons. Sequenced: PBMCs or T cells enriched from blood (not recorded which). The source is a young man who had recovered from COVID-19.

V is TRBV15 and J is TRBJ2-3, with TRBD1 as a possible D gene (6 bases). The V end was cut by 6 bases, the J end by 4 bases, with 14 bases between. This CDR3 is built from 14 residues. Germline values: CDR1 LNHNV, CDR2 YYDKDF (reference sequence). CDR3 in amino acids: CATRQGRTPDTQYF. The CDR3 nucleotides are TGTGCCACCAGACAGGGTCGGACCCCAGATACGCAGTATTTT.

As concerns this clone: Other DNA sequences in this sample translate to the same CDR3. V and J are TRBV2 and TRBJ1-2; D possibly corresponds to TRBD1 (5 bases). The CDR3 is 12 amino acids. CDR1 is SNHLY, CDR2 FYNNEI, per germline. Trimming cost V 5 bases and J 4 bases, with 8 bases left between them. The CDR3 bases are TGTGCCAGCAGTCAGGGCCTCTATGGCTACACCTTC. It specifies CASSQGLYGYTF.

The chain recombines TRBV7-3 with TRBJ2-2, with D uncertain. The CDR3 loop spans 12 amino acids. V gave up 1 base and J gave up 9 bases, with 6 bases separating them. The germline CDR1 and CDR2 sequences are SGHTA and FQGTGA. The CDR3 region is CASSLNGRELFF. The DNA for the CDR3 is TGTGCCAGCAGCTTAAATGGCCGGGAGCTGTTTTTT.

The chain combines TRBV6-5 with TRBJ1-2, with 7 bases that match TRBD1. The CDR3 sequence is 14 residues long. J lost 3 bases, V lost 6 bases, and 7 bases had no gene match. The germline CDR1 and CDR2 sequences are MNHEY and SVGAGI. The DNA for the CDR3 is TGTGCCAGCAGCGACTCAGGGGGAGACTATGGCTACACCTTC. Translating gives CASSDSGGDYGYTF.

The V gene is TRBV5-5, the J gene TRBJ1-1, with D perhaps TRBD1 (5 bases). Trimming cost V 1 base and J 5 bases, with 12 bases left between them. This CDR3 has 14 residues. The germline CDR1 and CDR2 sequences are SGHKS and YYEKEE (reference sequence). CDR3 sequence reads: CASSLWGVGTEAFF. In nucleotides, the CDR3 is TGTGCCAGCAGCTTGTGGGGGGTAGGAACTGAAGCTTTCTTT.

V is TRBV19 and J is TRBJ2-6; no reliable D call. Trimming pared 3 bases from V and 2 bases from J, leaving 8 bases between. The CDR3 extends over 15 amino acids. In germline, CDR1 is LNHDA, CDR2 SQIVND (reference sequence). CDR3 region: CASSIVSPGANVLTF. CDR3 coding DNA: TGTGCCAGTAGTATTGTGAGTCCTGGGGCCAACGTCCTGACTTTC.

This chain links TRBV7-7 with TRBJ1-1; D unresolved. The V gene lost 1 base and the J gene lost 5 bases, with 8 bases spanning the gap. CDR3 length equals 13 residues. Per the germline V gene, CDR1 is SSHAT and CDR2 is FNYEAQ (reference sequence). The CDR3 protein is CASSLGAGTEAFF. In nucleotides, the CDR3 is TGTGCCAGCAGCTTAGGTGCGGGGACTGAAGCTTTCTTT.

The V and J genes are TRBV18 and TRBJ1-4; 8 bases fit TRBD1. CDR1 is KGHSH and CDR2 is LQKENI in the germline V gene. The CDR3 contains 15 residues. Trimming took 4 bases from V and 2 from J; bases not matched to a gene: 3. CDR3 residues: CASSLRTGTNEKLFF. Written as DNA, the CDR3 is TGTGCCAGCTCACTCAGGACAGGGACTAATGAAAAACTGTTTTTT.

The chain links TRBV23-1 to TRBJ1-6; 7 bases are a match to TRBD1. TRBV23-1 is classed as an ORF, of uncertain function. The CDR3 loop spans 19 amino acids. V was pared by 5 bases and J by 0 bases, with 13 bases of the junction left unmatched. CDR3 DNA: TGCGCCAGCAGTTGTCTAGGGGACAGAGAAAGCTCCTATAATTCACCCCTCCACTTT. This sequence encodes CASSCLGDRESSYNSPLHF.